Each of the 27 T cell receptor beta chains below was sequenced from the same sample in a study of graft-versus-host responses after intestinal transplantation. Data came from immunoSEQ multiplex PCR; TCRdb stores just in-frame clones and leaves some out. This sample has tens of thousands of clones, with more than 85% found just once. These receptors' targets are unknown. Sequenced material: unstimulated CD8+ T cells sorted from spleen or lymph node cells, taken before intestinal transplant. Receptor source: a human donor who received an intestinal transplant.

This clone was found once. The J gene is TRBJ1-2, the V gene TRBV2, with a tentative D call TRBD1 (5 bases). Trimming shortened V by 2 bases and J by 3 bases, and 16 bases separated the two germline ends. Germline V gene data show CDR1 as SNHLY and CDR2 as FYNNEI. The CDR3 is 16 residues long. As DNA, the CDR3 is TGTGCCAGCAGTGAATTTTTGCAGGGAGGGGACTATGGCTACACCTTC. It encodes CASSEFLQGGDYGYTF.

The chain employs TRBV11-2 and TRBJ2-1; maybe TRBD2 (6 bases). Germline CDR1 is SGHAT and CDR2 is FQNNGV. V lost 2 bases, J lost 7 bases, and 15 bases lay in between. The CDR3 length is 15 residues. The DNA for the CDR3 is TGTGCCAGCAGCTTATGGGCTAGCGAGGAGAATGAGCAGTTCTTC. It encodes CASSLWASEENEQFF. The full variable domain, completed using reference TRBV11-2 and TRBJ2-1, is EAGVAQSPRYKIIEKRQSVAFWCNPISGHATLYWYQQILGQGPKLLIQFQNNGVVDDSQLPKDRFSAERLKGVDSTLKIQPAKLEDSAVYLCASSLWASEENEQFFGPGTRLTVL.

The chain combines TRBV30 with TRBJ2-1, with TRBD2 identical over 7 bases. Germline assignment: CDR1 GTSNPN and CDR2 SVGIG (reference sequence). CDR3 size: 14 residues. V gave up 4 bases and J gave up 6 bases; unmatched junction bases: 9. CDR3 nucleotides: TGTGCCTGGACCCCGGGGTTAGCGGGCAATGAGCAGTTCTTC. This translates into CAWTPGLAGNEQFF.

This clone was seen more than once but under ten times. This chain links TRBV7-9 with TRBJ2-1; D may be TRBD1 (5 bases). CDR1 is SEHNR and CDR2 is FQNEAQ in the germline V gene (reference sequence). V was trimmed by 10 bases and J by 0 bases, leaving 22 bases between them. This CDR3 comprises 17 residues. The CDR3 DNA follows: TGTGCCACCCCGACCTTAAAAAGGGGCGGCTCCTACAATGAGCAGTTCTTC. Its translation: CATPTLKRGGSYNEQFF.

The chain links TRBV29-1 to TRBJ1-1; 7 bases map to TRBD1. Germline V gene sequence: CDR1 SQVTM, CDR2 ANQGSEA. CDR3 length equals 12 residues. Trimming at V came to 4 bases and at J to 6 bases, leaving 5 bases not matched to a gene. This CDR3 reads CSVGGTEAEAFF. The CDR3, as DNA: TGCAGCGTTGGGGGGACAGAGGCTGAAGCTTTCTTT. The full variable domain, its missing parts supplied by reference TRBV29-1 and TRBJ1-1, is SAVISQKPSRDICQRGTSLTIQCQVDSQVTMMFWYRQQPGQSLTLIATANQGSEATYESGFVIDKFPISRPNLTFSTLTVSNMSPEDSSIYLCSVGGTEAEAFFGQGTRLTVV.

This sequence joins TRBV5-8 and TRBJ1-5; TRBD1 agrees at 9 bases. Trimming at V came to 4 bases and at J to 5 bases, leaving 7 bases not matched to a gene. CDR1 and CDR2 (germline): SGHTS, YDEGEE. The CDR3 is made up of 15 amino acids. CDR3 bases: TGTGCCAGCAGCCTACAGGGGGCGTGGGATCAGCCCCAGCATTTT. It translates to CASSLQGAWDQPQHF.

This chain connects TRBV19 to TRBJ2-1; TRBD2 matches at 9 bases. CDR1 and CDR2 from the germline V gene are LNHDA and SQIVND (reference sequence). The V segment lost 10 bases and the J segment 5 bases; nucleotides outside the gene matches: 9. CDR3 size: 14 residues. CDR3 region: CATRQASGDNEQFF. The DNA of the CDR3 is TGTGCCACCAGACAGGCTAGCGGGGACAATGAGCAGTTCTTC.

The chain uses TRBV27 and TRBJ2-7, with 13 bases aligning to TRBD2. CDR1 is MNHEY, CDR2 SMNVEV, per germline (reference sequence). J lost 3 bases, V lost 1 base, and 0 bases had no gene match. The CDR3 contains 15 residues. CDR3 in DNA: TGTGCCAGCAGTTTATGGACTAGCGGGGGCTACGAGCAGTACTTC. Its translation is CASSLWTSGGYEQYF.

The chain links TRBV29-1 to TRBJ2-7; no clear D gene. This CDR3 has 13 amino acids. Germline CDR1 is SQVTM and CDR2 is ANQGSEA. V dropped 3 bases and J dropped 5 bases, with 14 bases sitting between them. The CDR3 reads CSVESTVSDEQYF. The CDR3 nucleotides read TGCAGCGTTGAGAGTACCGTCAGCGACGAGCAGTACTTC.

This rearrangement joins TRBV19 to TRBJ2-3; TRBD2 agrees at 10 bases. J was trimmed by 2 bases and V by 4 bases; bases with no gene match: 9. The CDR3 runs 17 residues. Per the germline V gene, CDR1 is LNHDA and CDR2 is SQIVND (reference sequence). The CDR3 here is CASSRWGAGGITDTQYF. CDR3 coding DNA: TGTGCCAGTAGTAGGTGGGGAGCGGGGGGGATCACAGATACGCAGTATTTT.

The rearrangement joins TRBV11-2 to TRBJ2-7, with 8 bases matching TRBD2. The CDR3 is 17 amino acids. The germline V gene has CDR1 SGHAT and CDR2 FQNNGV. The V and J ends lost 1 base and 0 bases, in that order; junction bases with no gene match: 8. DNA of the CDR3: TGTGCCAGCAGCTTAGGGACTCTAGCGGGTCCCTCCTACGAGCAGTACTTC. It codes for CASSLGTLAGPSYEQYF.

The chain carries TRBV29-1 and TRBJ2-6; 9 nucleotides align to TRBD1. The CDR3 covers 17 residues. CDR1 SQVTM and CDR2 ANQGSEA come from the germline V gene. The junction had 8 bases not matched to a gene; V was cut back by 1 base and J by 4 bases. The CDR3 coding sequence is TGCAGCGTTGAAGTACACAGGGGGCGATTCGGGGCCAACGTCCTGACTTTC. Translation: CSVEVHRGRFGANVLTF. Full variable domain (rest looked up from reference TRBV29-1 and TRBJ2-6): SAVISQKPSRDICQRGTSLTIQCQVDSQVTMMFWYRQQPGQSLTLIATANQGSEATYESGFVIDKFPISRPNLTFSTLTVSNMSPEDSSIYLCSVEVHRGRFGANVLTFGAGSRLTVL.

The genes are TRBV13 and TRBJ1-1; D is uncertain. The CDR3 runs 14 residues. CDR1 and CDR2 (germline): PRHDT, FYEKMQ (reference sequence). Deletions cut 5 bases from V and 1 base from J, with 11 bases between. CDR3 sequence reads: CASSERKANTEAFF. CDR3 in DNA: TGTGCCAGCAGCGAAAGAAAAGCGAACACTGAAGCTTTCTTT.

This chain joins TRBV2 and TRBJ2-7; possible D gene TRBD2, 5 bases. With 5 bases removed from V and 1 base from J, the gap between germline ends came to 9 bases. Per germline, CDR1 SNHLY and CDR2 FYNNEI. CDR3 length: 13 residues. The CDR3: CASSPGVSYEQYF. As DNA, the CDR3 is TGTGCCAGCAGTCCCGGGGTATCCTACGAGCAGTACTTC.

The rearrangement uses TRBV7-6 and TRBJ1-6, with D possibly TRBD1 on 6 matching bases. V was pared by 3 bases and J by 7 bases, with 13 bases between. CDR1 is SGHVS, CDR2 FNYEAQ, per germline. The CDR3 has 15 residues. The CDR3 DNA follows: TGTGCCAGCAGCTTGGGCAAGACAGGCAATTCACCCCTCCACTTT. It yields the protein CASSLGKTGNSPLHF.

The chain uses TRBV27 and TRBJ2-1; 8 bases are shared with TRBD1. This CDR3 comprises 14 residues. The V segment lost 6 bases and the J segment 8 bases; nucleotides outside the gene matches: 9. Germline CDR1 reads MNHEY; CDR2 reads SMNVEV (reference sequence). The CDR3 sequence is CASSSGTGWDEQFF. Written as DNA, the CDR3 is TGTGCCAGCAGCTCCGGGACAGGTTGGGATGAGCAGTTCTTC.

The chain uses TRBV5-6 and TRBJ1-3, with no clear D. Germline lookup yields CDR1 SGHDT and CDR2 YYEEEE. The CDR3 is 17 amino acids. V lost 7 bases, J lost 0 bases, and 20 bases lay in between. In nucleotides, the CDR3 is TGTGCCAGCGGACGTTCTCTCGGACTGTCCTCTGGAAACACCATATATTTT. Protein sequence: CASGRSLGLSSGNTIYF.

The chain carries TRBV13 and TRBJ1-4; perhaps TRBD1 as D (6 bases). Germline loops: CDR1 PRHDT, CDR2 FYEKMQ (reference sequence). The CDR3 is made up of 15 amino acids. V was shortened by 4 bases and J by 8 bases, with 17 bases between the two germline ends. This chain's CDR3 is CASSSSELRGEKLFF. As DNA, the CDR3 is TGTGCCAGCAGCTCCAGTGAGCTAAGGGGGGAAAAACTGTTTTTT.

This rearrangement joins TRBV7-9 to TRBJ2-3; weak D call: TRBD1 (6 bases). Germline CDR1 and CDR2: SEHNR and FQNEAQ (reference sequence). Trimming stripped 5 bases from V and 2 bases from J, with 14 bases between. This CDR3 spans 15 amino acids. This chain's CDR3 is CASSPATGITDTQYF. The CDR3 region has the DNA TGTGCCAGCAGCCCAGCCACAGGGATCACAGATACGCAGTATTTT.

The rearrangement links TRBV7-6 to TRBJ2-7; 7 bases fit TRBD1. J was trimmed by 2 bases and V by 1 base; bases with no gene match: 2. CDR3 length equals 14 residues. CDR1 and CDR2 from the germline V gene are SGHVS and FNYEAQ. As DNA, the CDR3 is TGTGCCAGCAGCTTAGGGGACAGAACCTACGAGCAGTACTTC. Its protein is CASSLGDRTYEQYF. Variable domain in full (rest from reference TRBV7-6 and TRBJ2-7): GAGVSQSPRYKVTKRGQDVALRCDPISGHVSLYWYRQALGQGPEFLTYFNYEAQQDKSGLPNDRFSAERPEGSISTLTIQRTEQRDSAMYRCASSLGDRTYEQYFGPGTRLTVT.

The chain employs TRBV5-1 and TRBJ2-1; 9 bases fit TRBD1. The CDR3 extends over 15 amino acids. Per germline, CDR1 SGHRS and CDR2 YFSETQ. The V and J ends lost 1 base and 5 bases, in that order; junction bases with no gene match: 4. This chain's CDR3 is CASSLTGQGHNEQFF. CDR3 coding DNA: TGCGCCAGCAGCTTGACAGGACAGGGGCACAATGAGCAGTTCTTC.

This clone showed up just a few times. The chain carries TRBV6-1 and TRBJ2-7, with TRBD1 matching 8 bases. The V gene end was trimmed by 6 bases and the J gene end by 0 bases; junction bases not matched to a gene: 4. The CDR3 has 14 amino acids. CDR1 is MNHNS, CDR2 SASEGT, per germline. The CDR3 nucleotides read TGTGCCAGCAGCCACAGGGGGAGCTCCTACGAGCAGTACTTC. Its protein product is CASSHRGSSYEQYF.

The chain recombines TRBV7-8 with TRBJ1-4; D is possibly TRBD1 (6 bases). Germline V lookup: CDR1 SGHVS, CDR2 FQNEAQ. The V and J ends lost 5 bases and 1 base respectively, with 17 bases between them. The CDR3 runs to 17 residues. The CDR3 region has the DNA TGTGCCAGCAGCCAAGCGGACACAGGGATAACTAATGAAAAACTGTTTTTT. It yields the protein CASSQADTGITNEKLFF.

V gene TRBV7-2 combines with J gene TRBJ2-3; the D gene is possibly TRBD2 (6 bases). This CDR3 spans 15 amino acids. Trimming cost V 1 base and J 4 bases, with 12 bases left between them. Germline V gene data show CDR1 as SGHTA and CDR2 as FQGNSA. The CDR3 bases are TGTGCCAGCAGCTTAGGCGCTAGCGACCCAGATACGCAGTATTTT. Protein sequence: CASSLGASDPDTQYF.

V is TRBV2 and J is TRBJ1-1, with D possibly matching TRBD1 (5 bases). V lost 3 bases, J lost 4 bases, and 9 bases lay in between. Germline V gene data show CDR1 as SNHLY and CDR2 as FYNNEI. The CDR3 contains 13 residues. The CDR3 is CASSESGGTEAFF. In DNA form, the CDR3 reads TGTGCCAGCAGTGAGTCGGGGGGCACTGAAGCTTTCTTT.

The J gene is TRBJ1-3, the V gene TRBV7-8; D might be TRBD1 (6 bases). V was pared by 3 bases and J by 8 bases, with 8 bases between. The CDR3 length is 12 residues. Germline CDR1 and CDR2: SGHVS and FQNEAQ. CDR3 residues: CASSFNRDTIYF. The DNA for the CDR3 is TGTGCCAGCAGCTTTAACAGGGACACCATATATTTT.

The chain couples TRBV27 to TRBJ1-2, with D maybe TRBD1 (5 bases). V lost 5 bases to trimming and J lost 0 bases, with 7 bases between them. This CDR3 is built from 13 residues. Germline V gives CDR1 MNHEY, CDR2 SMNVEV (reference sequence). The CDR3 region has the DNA TGTGCCAGCAGTCTGACAGCTAACTATGGCTACACCTTC. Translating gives CASSLTANYGYTF.